This TCR beta chain was sequenced during a study of blood T cell repertoires in COVID-19 (dated by TCRdb to 2020 to 2022). Background for the entire study: The collaborator samples originated in the United States, Italy and Spain and spanned the acute and convalescent phases of COVID-19. A freely available public database, intended as a resource for researchers studying the immune response to SARS-CoV-2, is where the repertoires were released. Deeply sampled blood TCRbeta repertoires from subjects exposed to, actively infected with, or recovered from COVID-19 were included in the dataset. The material from the prospective study consisted of cDNA or gDNA derived from T cells, B-cell-depleted T cells, or PBMCs. Samples were obtained from the ongoing ImmuneRACE study (first 160 participants) and from 950 to 1,500 subjects provided by 6 global collaborators. Where available, HLA class I and class II types were taken from metadata supplied by the sample provider and were not determined by assay-based typing. Sample metadata almost always included a de-identified subject ID, COVID-19 status, age in years and sex. The paper's findings and limits, for the study overall: The amount of clinical and demographic metadata varied by source and participant and was provided uncurated.

Comments on this clone: The antigen this receptor binds is unknown. Qualities for individual bases were not recorded, and no much larger clone is one base off.

V and J lose 0 bases and 0 bases, and a span of 9 bases separates them. The germline V gene provides CDR1 LGHNT and CDR2 FRNRAP. The CDR3 sequence holds 15 residues, the cysteine and phenylalanine included. The read is trimmed to its CDR3 DNA, 45 bases read in frame from base 1. TCRbeta CDR3 regions were amplified from genomic DNA by means of the immunoSEQ Assay, a bias-controlled multiplex PCR. The study's processing was this. The number of nucleated cells in each sample was estimated from the amplification of reference gene primers within the assay. To quantify the absolute abundance of each unique TCRbeta CDR3 rearrangement, sequence reads were collapsed and filtered. Productive Simpson clonality was computed per sample as the square root of Simpson's diversity index over productive rearrangements. Not all clones reach the TCRdb copy of this immuneACCESS table, which keeps in-frame sequences only. Checked studies attribute under half of the gap to unresolved V genes and leave the rest unexplained. That table furnishes V, J and clone size, whereas the DNA furnished D and trimming. The sample table holds roughly 280,000 clones, of which about 86% were seen once. The top ten constitute less than 4.5% of the sample.

Collaborating institutions collected whole blood in K2EDTA tubes following their own protocols. Collaborator samples were shipped for TCRbeta analysis as frozen whole blood, isolated PBMCs, or DNA extracted from either sample type. Sequenced: peripheral blood. This clonotype was obtained from a man aged 18 to 29 with active or convalescent COVID-19. Recombination linked TRBV12-5 to TRBJ2-7, with a tentative D gene TRBD2 over 6 matching bases. The CDR3 protein: CASGLVWRDSYEQYF. The DNA reads as follows: TGTGCTAGTGGTTTGGTCTGGCGGGACTCCTACGAGCAGTACTTC.